This T cell receptor (beta chain) was retrieved from a study of T cell responses to AZD1222 COVID-19 vaccine. Study-wide points: Close to half of spike-specific TCRs reportedly recognize unmutated variant regions. Spike-specific TCR breadth and depth were elevated following two AZD1222 doses. Distributed over spike, vaccine-associated CD4 TCRs predominated at 160-218 and 743-854.

Produced via immunoSEQ multiplex PCR; TCRdb's table is partial and in-frame only. The sample includes more than 150,000 clones, approximately 90% of them seen just once. Concerning this clone itself: The antigen remains unidentified.

The V gene lost 6 bases and the J gene lost 0 bases, with 13 bases spanning the gap. The CDR3 is 15 amino acids. Germline CDR1 WSHSY, CDR2 SAAADI. The V and J genes are TRBV10-2 and TRBJ2-3; D is ambiguous. This material consisted of peripheral blood, taken on day 0 of AZD1222 vaccination. The clonotype was recovered from an adult in good health. The CDR3 coding sequence is TGCGCCAGCAGGAGGACGGTTCCTAGCACAGATACGCAGTATTTT. Its translation is CASRRTVPSTDTQYF.